This T cell receptor beta chain was sequenced during a study of spatial heterogeneity in lung cancer. The time point is: sample taken at primary tumor resection. With 1 base clipped from V and 3 bases from J, the junction kept 2 bases outside the gene matches. CDR3 length: 14 amino acids. Germline CDR1 SGHTA, CDR2 FQGNSA. This clonotype was observed a handful of times. TCRdb reanalysed the 5' RACE reads using MiXCR and keeps one entry per CDR3 protein. Of fewer than 40,000 distinct CDR3 sequences in the sample, around 7.2% are singletons; the top ten hold under 30%. Sequenced material: PBMCs, taken at surgery. The rearrangement joins TRBV7-2 to TRBJ2-7, with 8 bases matching TRBD1. The clonotype comes from a male donor with early-stage non-small cell lung cancer. The DNA of the CDR3 is TGTGCCAGCAGCTTAGGGACAGGGTACTACGAGCAGTACGTC. This sequence encodes CASSLGTGYYEQYV.